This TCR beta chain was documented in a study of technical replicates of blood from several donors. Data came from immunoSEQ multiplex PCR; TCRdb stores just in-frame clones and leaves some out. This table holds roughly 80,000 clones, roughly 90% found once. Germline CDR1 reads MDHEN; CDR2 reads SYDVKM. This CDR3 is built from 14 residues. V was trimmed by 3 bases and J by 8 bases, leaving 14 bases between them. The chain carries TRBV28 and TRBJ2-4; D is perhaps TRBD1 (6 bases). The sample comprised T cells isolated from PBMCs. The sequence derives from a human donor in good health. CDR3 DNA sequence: TGTGCCAGCAGTTTTCCAGGGGTGGCACACATTCAGTACTTC. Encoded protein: CASSFPGVAHIQYF.